One and the same sample provided the 24 T cell receptor beta chains below, sequenced in a study of cytomegalovirus exposure and HLA in healthy donors. TCRdb's copy holds only in-frame clones and misses some; the assay was immunoSEQ multiplex PCR. Of roughly 170,000 clones in the sample, 80% to 85% were seen once. Input material: PBMCs. The origin of the receptors is a woman in her late teens or twenties in good health and CMV-seropositive.

The sample holds one count of this clone. At one of its ends the junction is not consistent with the germline gene, which may arise from a read error. The chain couples TRBV6-1 to TRBJ2-3; D unclear. Germline V lookup: CDR1 MNHNS, CDR2 SASEGT. CDR3 size: 15 residues. CDR3 coding DNA: TGTGCCAGCAGCGAAGGAGAGAGATTCACAGATACGCAGTATTTT. Its translation: CASSEGERFTDTQYF.

This rearrangement joins TRBV5-1 to TRBJ2-6; 9 nucleotides line up with TRBD2. Looked up from germline, CDR1 is SGHRS and CDR2 is YFSETQ. With V trimmed by 0 bases and J by 1 base, 5 bases remained unmatched. The CDR3 is 18 amino acids. CDR3 nucleotide sequence: TGCGCCAGCAGCTTGGTTCTAGCGGGGAGATCTGGGGCCAACGTCCTGACTTTC. Amino acids: CASSLVLAGRSGANVLTF.

This clone has only one observation. J is TRBJ2-1 and V is TRBV27; possibly TRBD2 for D (5 bases). V lost 9 bases and J 0 bases, leaving 18 bases between the germline ends. The CDR3 runs to 16 residues. In germline, CDR1 is MNHEY, CDR2 SMNVEV (reference sequence). Here the CDR3 DNA reads TGTGCCAGTCTCGACCCTGTGGAGGACTCCTACAATGAGCAGTTCTTC. It yields the protein CASLDPVEDSYNEQFF.

This clone was counted between two and nine times. The CDR3 sequence: CASSPPGLQSYEQYF. As DNA, the CDR3 is TGCGCCAGCAGCCCCCCCGGACTCCAATCCTACGAGCAGTACTTC. The chain employs TRBV5-1 and TRBJ2-7, with a possible D match to TRBD2 (5 bases). CDR3 length: 15 amino acids. Trimming shortened V by 4 bases and J by 1 base, and 15 bases separated the two germline ends. From germline, CDR1 is SGHRS and CDR2 YFSETQ.

The gene calls are TRBV5-6 and TRBJ1-1, with a tentative D call TRBD1 (6 bases). CDR1 and CDR2 from the germline V gene are SGHDT and YYEEEE. With 2 bases removed from V and 2 bases from J, the gap between germline ends came to 10 bases. The CDR3 loop spans 14 amino acids. The CDR3 reads CASSLGQFNTEAFF. CDR3 DNA sequence: TGTGCCAGCAGCTTAGGACAGTTCAACACTGAAGCTTTCTTT.

This chain joins TRBV5-6 and TRBJ2-5; possibly TRBD2 for D (5 bases). Germline loops: CDR1 SGHDT, CDR2 YYEEEE. The CDR3 spans 14 residues. V dropped 0 bases and J dropped 5 bases, with 11 bases sitting between them. In DNA form, the CDR3 reads TGTGCCAGCAGCTTGGCCGCCCGAGGGGAGACCCAGTACTTC. The encoded protein is CASSLAARGETQYF.

The chain recombines TRBV19 with TRBJ1-6; 8 nucleotides line up with TRBD1. The CDR3 covers 16 residues. Germline CDR1 is LNHDA and CDR2 is SQIVND (reference sequence). The J segment lost 9 bases and the V segment lost 3 bases, leaving 10 bases of the junction unmatched. In DNA form, the CDR3 reads TGTGCCAGTAGTATCTCCGACAGGGGCCTTCGTTCACCCCTCCACTTT. It specifies CASSISDRGLRSPLHF.

The chain carries TRBV7-3 and TRBJ2-3, with 10 bases matching TRBD2. The CDR3 has 15 amino acids. Germline CDR1 and CDR2: SGHTA and FQGTGA. V lost 5 bases, J lost 4 bases, and 6 bases stayed unmatched. The CDR3 spells CASSVGTSESDTQYF. CDR3 in DNA: TGTGCCAGCAGCGTAGGGACTAGCGAATCAGATACGCAGTATTTT.

In nucleotides, the CDR3 is TGTGCCATGGACTACCAAGAGACCCAGTACTTC. It codes for CAMDYQETQYF. The chain links TRBV5-4 to TRBJ2-5; D may be TRBD2 (5 bases). Looked up from germline, CDR1 is SGHNT and CDR2 is YYREEE (reference sequence). Trimming removed 9 bases at V and 0 bases at J, with 6 bases between. The CDR3 is made up of 11 amino acids.

The chain has TRBV13 and TRBJ2-5, with TRBD1 as a possible D gene (5 bases). In germline, CDR1 is PRHDT, CDR2 FYEKMQ (reference sequence). The CDR3 contains 15 residues. Trimming removed 0 bases from V and 5 bases from J, with 13 bases in between. CDR3 loop: CASSLGQWGDETQYF. The CDR3 DNA follows: TGTGCCAGCAGCTTAGGACAGTGGGGCGATGAGACCCAGTACTTC.

This chain links TRBV7-6 with TRBJ1-1; D perhaps matches TRBD1 (5 bases). The CDR3 is made up of 15 amino acids. Germline CDR1 reads SGHVS; CDR2 reads FNYEAQ. Trimming took 3 bases from V and 6 from J, leaving 17 bases between them. DNA of the CDR3: TGTGCCAGCAGCTTCGGGTTAGGAGGGGAGGCTGAAGCTTTCTTT. Translating it yields CASSFGLGGEAEAFF.

The chain carries TRBV29-1 and TRBJ2-7; 7 bases line up with TRBD1. CDR3 length equals 13 residues. Germline V CDR1 and CDR2: SQVTM, ANQGSEA. V dropped 0 bases and J dropped 2; count of bases not matched to a gene: 1. CDR3 in DNA: TGCAGCGTTGAAGATGACAGGGCCTACGAGCAGTACTTC. Translating it yields CSVEDDRAYEQYF.

CDR3 protein: CASGASALYFQYF. The CDR3 DNA reads as TGTGCAAGCGGGGCTAGCGCACTGTATTTTCAGTACTTC. The V gene is TRBV6-5, the J gene TRBJ2-4; 7 nucleotides align to TRBD2. The germline V gene has CDR1 MNHEY and CDR2 SVGAGI. The CDR3 has 13 residues.

This chain connects TRBV9 to TRBJ2-5; 8 bases are a match to TRBD2. There are 16 residues in the CDR3. V shed 0 bases and J 6 bases; nucleotides not matched to a gene: 10. The germline V gene encodes CDR1 SGDLS and CDR2 YYNGEE. The CDR3 here is CASSVAPSGGKKTQYF. In nucleotides, the CDR3 is TGTGCCAGCAGCGTAGCCCCCAGCGGGGGTAAAAAGACCCAGTACTTC.

This sequence joins TRBV11-2 and TRBJ2-6, with TRBD1 matching 7 bases. Trimming took 5 bases from V and 3 from J; bases not matched to a gene: 4. The CDR3 has 15 residues. From germline, CDR1 is SGHAT and CDR2 FQNNGV. In DNA, the CDR3 is TGTGCCAGCAGCGCGACAGGGCGTGGGGCCAACGTCCTGACTTTC. Translating gives CASSATGRGANVLTF. The variable domain in full, with the rest retrieved from reference TRBV11-2 and TRBJ2-6, is EAGVAQSPRYKIIEKRQSVAFWCNPISGHATLYWYQQILGQGPKLLIQFQNNGVVDDSQLPKDRFSAERLKGVDSTLKIQPAKLEDSAVYLCASSATGRGANVLTFGAGSRLTVL.

The chain uses TRBV5-1 and TRBJ2-7; TRBD1 matches at 9 bases. The CDR3 contains 15 residues. Germline lookup yields CDR1 SGHRS and CDR2 YFSETQ. Trimming removed 2 bases from V and 4 bases from J; junction bases left unmatched: 7. As DNA, the CDR3 is TGCGCCAGCAGCTTATCGGGACAGGGAGGTTACGAGCAGTACTTC. Translation gives CASSLSGQGGYEQYF.

This clone was picked up one time. The chain couples TRBV5-6 to TRBJ2-1; 9 nucleotides match TRBD1. The CDR3 covers 17 residues. Germline V CDR1 and CDR2: SGHDT, YYEEEE. V trimming: 4 bases; J trimming: 0 bases; junction bases outside the gene matches: 8. CDR3 sequence reads: CASSTRTGASSYNEQFF. In DNA, the CDR3 is TGTGCCAGCAGCACCAGGACAGGGGCAAGCTCCTACAATGAGCAGTTCTTC.

DNA for the CDR3: TGCAGCGGCCGGGACAGGGGTTTTGGTGGCTACACCTTC. Protein product: CSGRDRGFGGYTF. The rearrangement links TRBV29-1 to TRBJ1-2, with 10 bases lining up with TRBD1. CDR3 length: 13 residues. The trim removed 7 bases at V and 7 bases at J, leaving 9 bases unmatched. The V gene's germline CDR1 is SQVTM and CDR2 ANQGSEA.

The chain carries TRBV11-2 and TRBJ1-1; maybe TRBD1 (6 bases). The ends were cut back, 5 bases at V and 7 bases at J, with 14 bases in the middle. CDR1 SGHAT and CDR2 FQNNGV come from the germline V gene. The CDR3 is 13 residues long. CDR3: CASSPARGLEAFF. In DNA, the CDR3 is TGTGCCAGCAGCCCGGCGCGGGGGCTTGAAGCTTTCTTT.

V is TRBV7-9 and J is TRBJ1-5; 7 positions match TRBD1. The CDR3 totals 16 residues. Germline CDR1 SEHNR, CDR2 FQNEAQ (reference sequence). Germline trimming cut 5 bases from V and 2 bases from J; bases unmatched to any gene: 9. The CDR3 DNA sequence: TGTGCCAGCAGCCTCCAGGGGGGCAATGGCAATCAGCCCCAGCATTTT. As protein: CASSLQGGNGNQPQHF.

The rearrangement joins TRBV7-6 to TRBJ1-1; D is ambiguous. The V gene lost 0 bases and the J gene lost 3 bases, with 5 bases spanning the gap. CDR3 length: 13 residues. Germline CDR1 is SGHVS and CDR2 is FNYEAQ. The CDR3 sequence is CASSLAPYTEAFF. In DNA, the CDR3 is TGTGCCAGCAGCTTAGCCCCTTACACTGAAGCTTTCTTT.

The chain couples TRBV6-6 to TRBJ2-5; TRBD2 matches 10 bases. V gave up 5 bases and J gave up 5 bases; unmatched junction bases: 5. The CDR3 extends over 14 amino acids. The germline CDR1 and CDR2 sequences are MNHNY and SVGAGI (reference sequence). The CDR3 DNA sequence: TGTGCCAGCAGTAACCCGGGACTAGCGGAGACCCAGTACTTC. Protein: CASSNPGLAETQYF.

The chain has TRBV19 and TRBJ1-1; D gene ambiguous. The CDR3 totals 13 residues. Germline V lookup: CDR1 LNHDA, CDR2 SQIVND (reference sequence). The V gene lost 7 bases and the J gene lost 1 base, with 10 bases spanning the gap. The CDR3 bases are TGTGCCAGTATTGGCCGGGGGAACACTGAAGCTTTCTTT. Protein sequence: CASIGRGNTEAFF.

This clone was observed a single time. V and J are TRBV4-2 and TRBJ1-5, with D hard to call. From germline, CDR1 is LGHNA and CDR2 YNFKEQ. The CDR3 is 16 residues long. The V and J ends lost 0 bases and 2 bases respectively, with 11 bases between them. As DNA, the CDR3 is TGTGCCAGCAGCCAAGAAGTCCTAGCCGGCAATCAGCCCCAGCATTTT. Protein sequence: CASSQEVLAGNQPQHF.